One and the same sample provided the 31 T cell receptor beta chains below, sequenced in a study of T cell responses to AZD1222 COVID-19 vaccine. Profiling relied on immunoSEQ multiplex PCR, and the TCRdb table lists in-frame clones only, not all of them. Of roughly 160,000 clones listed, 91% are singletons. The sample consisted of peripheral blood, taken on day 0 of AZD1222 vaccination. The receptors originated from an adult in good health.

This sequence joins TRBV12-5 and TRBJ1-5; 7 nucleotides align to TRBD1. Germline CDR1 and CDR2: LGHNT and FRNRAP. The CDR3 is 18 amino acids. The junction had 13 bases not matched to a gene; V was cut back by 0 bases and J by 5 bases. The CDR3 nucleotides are TGTGCTAGTGGTTTGGTAAATCGGGGACAGCCCCTTTATCAGCCCCAGCATTTT. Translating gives CASGLVNRGQPLYQPQHF.

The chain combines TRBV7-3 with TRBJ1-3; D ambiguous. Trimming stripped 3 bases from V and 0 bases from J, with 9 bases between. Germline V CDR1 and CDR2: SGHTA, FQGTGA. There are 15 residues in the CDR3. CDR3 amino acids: CASSFGHSSGNTIYF. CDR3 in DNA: TGTGCCAGCAGCTTTGGGCACTCCTCTGGAAACACCATATATTTT.

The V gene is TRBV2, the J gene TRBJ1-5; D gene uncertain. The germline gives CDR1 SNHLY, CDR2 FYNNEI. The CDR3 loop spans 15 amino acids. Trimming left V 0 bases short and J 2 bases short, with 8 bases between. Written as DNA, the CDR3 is TGTGCCAGCAGTGAAGCGTGGGGAGGCAATCAGCCCCAGCATTTT. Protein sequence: CASSEAWGGNQPQHF. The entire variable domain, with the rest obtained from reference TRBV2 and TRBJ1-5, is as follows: EPEVTQTPSHQVTQMGQEVILRCVPISNHLYFYWYRQILGQKVEFLVSFYNNEISEKSEIFDDQFSVERPDGSNFTLKIRSTKLEDSAMYFCASSEAWGGNQPQHFGDGTRLSIL.

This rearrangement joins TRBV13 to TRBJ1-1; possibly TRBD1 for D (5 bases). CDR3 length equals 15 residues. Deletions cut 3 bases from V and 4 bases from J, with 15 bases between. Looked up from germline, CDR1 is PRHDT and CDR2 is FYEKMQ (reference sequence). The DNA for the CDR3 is TGTGCCAGCAGCTTGGGGGTCGGGGTTGCCACTGAAGCTTTCTTT. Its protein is CASSLGVGVATEAFF.

In DNA form, the CDR3 reads TGCGCCAGCAGCGAGGACAGCGGCTATGGCTACACCTTC. This sequence encodes CASSEDSGYGYTF. J is TRBJ1-2 and V is TRBV4-3; D is perhaps TRBD1 (6 bases). CDR3 size: 13 residues. Deletions cut 5 bases from V and 4 bases from J, with 11 bases between. Germline V gene data show CDR1 as LGHNA and CDR2 as YSLEER.

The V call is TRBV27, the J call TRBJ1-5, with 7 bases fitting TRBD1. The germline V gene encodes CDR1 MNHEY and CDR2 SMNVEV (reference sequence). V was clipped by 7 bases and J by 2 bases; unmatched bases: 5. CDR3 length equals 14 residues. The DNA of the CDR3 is TGTGCCAGCACCAAACAGGGGCGCAATCAGCCCCAGCATTTT. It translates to CASTKQGRNQPQHF.

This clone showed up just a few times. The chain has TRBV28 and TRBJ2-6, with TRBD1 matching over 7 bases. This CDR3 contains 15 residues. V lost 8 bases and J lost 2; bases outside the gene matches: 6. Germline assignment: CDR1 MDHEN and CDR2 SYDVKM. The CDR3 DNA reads TGTGCCAGCGGAAAAGGGGGCGCTGGGGCCAACGTCCTGACTTTC. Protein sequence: CASGKGGAGANVLTF.

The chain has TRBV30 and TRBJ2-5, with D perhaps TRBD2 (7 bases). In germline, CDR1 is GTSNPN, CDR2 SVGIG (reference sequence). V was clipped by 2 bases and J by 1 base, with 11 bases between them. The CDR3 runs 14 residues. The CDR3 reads CAWSWRGGQETQYF. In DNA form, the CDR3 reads TGTGCCTGGAGTTGGAGGGGGGGCCAAGAGACCCAGTACTTC.

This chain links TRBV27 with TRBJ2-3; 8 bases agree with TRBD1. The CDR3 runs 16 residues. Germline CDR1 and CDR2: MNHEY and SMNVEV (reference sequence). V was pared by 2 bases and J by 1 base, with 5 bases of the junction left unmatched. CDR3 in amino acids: CASSLDRGGGTDTQYF. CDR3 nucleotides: TGTGCCAGCAGTTTAGACAGGGGAGGCGGCACAGATACGCAGTATTTT.

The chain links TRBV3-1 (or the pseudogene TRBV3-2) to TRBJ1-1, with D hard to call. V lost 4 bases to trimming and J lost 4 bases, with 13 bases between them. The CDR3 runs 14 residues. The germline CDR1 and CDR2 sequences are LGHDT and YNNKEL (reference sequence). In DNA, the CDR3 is TGTGCCAGCAGCCCGACCCTACGGGGCACTGAAGCTTTCTTT. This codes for CASSPTLRGTEAFF.

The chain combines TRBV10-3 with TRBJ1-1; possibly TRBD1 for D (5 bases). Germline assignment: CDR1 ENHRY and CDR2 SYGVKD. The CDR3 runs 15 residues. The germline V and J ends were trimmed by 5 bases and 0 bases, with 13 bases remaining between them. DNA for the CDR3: TGTGCCATCAGTAGATTAGGGGCCCTGAACACTGAAGCTTTCTTT. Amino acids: CAISRLGALNTEAFF.

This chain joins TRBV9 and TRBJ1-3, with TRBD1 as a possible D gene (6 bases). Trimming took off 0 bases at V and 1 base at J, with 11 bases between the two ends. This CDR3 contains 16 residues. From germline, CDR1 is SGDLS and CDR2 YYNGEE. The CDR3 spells CASSVVDSLSGNTIYF. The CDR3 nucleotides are TGTGCCAGCAGCGTAGTGGACAGTTTGTCTGGAAACACCATATATTTT.

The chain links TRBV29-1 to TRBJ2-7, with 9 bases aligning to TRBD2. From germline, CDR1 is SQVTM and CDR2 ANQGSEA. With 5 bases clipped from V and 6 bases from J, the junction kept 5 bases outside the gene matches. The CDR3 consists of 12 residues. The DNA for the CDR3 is TGCAGCGTTAGGACTAGCGCTTCCGAGCAGTACTTC. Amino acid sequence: CSVRTSASEQYF.

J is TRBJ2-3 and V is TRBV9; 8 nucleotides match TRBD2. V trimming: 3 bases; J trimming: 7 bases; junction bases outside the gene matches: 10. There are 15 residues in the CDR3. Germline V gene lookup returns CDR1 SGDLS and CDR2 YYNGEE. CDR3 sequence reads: CASSGRGGRIYTQYF. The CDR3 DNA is TGTGCCAGCAGCGGTCGGGGGGGCCGGATATATACGCAGTATTTT.

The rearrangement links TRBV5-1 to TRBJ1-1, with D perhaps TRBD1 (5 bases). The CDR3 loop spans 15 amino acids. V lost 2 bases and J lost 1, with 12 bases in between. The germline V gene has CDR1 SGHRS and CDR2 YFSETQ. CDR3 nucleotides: TGCGCCAGCAGCTTTTCAGGGTTCGAGAACACTGAAGCTTTCTTT. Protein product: CASSFSGFENTEAFF.

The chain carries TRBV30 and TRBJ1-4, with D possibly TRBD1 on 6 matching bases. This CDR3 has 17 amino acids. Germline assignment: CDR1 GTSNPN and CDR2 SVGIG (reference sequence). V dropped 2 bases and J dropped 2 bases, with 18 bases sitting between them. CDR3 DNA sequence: TGTGCCTGGAGTCAAGTACAGGGTTTCGGGACTAATGAAAAACTGTTTTTT. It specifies CAWSQVQGFGTNEKLFF.

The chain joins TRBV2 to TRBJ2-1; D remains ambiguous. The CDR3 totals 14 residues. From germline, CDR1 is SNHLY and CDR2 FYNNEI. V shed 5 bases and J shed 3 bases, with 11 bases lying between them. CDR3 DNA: TGTGCCAGCAGTTATTTCTCAGGCTACAATGAGCAGTTCTTC. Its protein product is CASSYFSGYNEQFF.

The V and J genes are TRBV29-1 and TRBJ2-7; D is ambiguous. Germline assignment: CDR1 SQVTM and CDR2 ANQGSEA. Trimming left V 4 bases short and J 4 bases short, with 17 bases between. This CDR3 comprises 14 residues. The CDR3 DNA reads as TGCAGCGTTGCCCGATCGTCGGGCCCGTACGAGCAGTACTTC. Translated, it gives CSVARSSGPYEQYF.

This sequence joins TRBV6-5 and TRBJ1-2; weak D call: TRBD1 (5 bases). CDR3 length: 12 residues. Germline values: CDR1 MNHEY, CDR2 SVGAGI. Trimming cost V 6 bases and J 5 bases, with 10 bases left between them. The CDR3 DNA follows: TGTGCCAGCAGGAAAGACAGTTATGGCTACACCTTC. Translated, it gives CASRKDSYGYTF.

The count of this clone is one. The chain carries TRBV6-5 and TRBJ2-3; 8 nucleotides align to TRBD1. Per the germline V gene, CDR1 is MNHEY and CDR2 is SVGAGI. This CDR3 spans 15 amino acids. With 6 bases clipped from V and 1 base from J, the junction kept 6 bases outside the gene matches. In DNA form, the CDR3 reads TGTGCCAGCAGGACCGGGACAGGTCGCACAGATACGCAGTATTTT. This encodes CASRTGTGRTDTQYF.

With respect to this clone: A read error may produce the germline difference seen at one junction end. The CDR3 region has the DNA TGTGCCAGCAGGTACTTGCGGCAGGGAGACCACGAGCAGTACTTC. This codes for CASRYLRQGDHEQYF. V gene TRBV6-5 combines with J gene TRBJ2-7; D may be TRBD1 or TRBD2 (5 bases each). CDR1 is MNHEY, CDR2 SVGAGI, per germline. The CDR3 is made up of 15 amino acids.

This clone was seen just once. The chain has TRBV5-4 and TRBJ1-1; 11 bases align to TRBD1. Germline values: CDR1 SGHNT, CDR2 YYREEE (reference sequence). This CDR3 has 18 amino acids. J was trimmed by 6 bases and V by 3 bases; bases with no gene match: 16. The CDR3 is CASSSPPGQGGLGSEAFF. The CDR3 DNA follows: TGTGCCAGCAGCTCACCTCCGGGACAGGGGGGGCTTGGGTCTGAAGCTTTCTTT.

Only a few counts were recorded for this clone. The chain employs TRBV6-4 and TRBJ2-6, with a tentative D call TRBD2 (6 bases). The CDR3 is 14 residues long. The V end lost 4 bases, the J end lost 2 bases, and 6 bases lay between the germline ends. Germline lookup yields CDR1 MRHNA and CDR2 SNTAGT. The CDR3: CASSGGAGANVLTF. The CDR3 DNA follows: TGTGCCAGCAGTGGGGGGGCTGGGGCCAACGTCCTGACTTTC.

The CDR3 reads CASSLAGASEKLFF. CDR3 in DNA: TGTGCCAGCAGTTTAGCAGGGGCAAGTGAAAAACTGTTTTTT. The chain employs TRBV27 and TRBJ1-4, with D perhaps TRBD1 (6 bases). Germline V gene sequence: CDR1 MNHEY, CDR2 SMNVEV (reference sequence). V lost 2 bases to trimming and J lost 7 bases, with 11 bases between them. This CDR3 comprises 14 residues.

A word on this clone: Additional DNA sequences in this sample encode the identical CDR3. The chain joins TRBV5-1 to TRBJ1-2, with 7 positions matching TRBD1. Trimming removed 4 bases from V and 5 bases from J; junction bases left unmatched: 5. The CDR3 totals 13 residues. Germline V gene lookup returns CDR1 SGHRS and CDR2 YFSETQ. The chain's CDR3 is CASSLGTAYGYTF. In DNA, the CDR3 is TGCGCCAGCAGCCTCGGGACAGCTTATGGCTACACCTTC.

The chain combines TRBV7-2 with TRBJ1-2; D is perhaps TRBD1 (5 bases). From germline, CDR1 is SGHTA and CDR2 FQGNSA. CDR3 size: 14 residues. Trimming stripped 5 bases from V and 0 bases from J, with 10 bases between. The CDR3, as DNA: TGTGCCAGCAGCCTCGGGACGACTAACTATGGCTACACCTTC. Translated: CASSLGTTNYGYTF. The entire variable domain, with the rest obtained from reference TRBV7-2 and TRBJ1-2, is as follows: GAGVSQSPSNKVTEKGKDVELRCDPISGHTALYWYRQSLGQGLEFLIYFQGNSAPDKSGLPSDRFSAERTGGSVSTLTIQRTQQEDSAVYLCASSLGTTNYGYTFGSGTRLTVV.

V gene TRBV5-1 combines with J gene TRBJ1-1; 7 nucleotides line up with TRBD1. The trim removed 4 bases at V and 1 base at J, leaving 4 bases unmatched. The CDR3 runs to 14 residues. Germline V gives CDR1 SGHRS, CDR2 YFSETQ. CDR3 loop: CASSRRQGNTEAFF. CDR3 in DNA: TGCGCCAGCAGCCGACGACAGGGGAACACTGAAGCTTTCTTT.

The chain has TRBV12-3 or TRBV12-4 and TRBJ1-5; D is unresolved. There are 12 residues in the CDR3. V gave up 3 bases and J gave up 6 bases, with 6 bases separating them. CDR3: CASSFSSQPQHF. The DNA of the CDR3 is TGTGCCAGCAGTTTTTCGAGTCAGCCCCAGCATTTT.

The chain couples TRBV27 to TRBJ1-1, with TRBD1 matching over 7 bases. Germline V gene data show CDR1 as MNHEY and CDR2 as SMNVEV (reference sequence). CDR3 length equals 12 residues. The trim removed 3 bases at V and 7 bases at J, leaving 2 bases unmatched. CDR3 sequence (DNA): TGTGCCAGCAGTTTCGCAGGGGGTGAAGCTTTCTTT. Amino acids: CASSFAGGEAFF.

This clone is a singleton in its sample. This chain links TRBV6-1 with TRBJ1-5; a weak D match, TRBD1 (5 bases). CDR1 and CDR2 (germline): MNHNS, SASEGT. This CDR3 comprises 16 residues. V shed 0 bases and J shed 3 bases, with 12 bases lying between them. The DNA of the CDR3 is TGTGCCAGCAGTGAAGCGGGTCCGGGGCCCAATCAGCCCCAGCATTTT. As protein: CASSEAGPGPNQPQHF.

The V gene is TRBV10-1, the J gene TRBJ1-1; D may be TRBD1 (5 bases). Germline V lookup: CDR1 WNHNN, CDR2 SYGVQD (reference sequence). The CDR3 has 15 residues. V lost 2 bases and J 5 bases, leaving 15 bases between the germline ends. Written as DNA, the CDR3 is TGCGCCAGCAGTGAGGGGGGAAAAGGAGGAACTGAAGCTTTCTTT. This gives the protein CASSEGGKGGTEAFF.